This paragraph reports one TCR beta chain. No antigen is known for it. Reverse transcription of all isolated RNA meant that expressed TCRB transcripts were sequenced. Data came from immunoSEQ multiplex PCR; TCRdb stores just in-frame clones and leaves some out. The sample includes 300,000 to 350,000 clones, roughly 8% of them seen just once. This record comes from a study of beta chain features in type 1 diabetes. This CDR3 comprises 15 residues. The V gene end was trimmed by 4 bases and the J gene end by 4 bases; junction bases not matched to a gene: 7. Germline CDR1 and CDR2: SGHDT and YYEEEE. Overall study results and limits: Patients' naive, central memory and Treg TCRB repertoires seemed closer to one another than those of healthy donors. PCR might show a preference for shorter templates, equally across patients and controls.

This TCR derives from a woman between 18 and 29 years old in good health. The gene calls are TRBV5-6 and TRBJ2-1; 8 nucleotides agree with TRBD2. Specimen: central memory CD4+ T cells from blood. CDR3: CASSQGLGNYNEQFF. CDR3 DNA sequence: TGTGCCAGCAGCCAGGGACTAGGAAATTACAATGAGCAGTTCTTC.